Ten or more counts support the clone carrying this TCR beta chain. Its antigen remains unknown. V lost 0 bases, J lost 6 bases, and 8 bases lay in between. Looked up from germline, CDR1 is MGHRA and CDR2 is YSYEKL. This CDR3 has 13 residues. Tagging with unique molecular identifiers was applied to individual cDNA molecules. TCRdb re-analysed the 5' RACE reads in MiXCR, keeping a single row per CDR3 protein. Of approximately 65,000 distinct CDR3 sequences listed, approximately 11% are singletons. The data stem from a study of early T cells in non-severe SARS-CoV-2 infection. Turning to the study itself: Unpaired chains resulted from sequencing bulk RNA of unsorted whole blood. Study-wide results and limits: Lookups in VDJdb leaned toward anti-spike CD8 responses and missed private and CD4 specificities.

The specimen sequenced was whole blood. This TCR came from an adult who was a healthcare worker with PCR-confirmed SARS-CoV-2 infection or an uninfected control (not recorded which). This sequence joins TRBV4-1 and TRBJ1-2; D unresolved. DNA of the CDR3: TGCGCCAGCAGCCAAGAGCCCCCGAATGGCTACACCTTC. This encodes CASSQEPPNGYTF.